Below, 32 T cell receptor beta chains from the same sample are listed, as sequenced in a study of CD4+ T cells in melanoma. This table comes from immunoSEQ multiplex PCR, and its TCRdb copy is limited to in-frame clones, with some not included. This sample has 120,000 to 150,000 clones; roughly 91% occur once, and the top ten carry 1.5%. The receptors derive from a human donor with melanoma.

This chain joins TRBV5-1 and TRBJ2-2; no clear D gene. The germline gives CDR1 SGHRS, CDR2 YFSETQ. V was trimmed by 4 bases and J by 3 bases, leaving 13 bases between them. The CDR3 loop spans 15 amino acids. The CDR3 nucleotides read TGCGCCAGCAGCCTTACTTATCCCCACACCGGGGAGCTGTTTTTT. This codes for CASSLTYPHTGELFF.

The J gene is TRBJ2-3, the V gene TRBV6-1; possibly TRBD1 or TRBD2 for D (6 bases each). The CDR3 spans 14 residues. Germline loops: CDR1 MNHNS, CDR2 SASEGT. V was trimmed by 7 bases and J by 1 base, leaving 12 bases between them. Written as DNA, the CDR3 is TGTGCCAGCAAGGGGGGTTTCGGCACAGATACGCAGTATTTT. Its protein product is CASKGGFGTDTQYF.

This chain links TRBV5-4 with TRBJ2-2, with 9 bases aligning to TRBD1. V shed 0 bases, J shed 8 bases, and the junction held 5 bases outside the gene matches. This CDR3 has 15 residues. CDR1 SGHNT and CDR2 YYREEE come from the germline V gene (reference sequence). As DNA, the CDR3 is TGTGCCAGCAGCTTGGGGGACAGGGAAACGGGGGAGCTGTTTTTT. Amino acid sequence: CASSLGDRETGELFF.

The chain joins TRBV5-1 to TRBJ2-7; the D call may be TRBD1 or TRBD2 (6 bases each). The CDR3 is 16 residues long. Germline lookup yields CDR1 SGHRS and CDR2 YFSETQ. Between the trimmed V and J ends, which lost 2 bases and 0 bases, there was a span of 15 bases. This CDR3 is CASSLGRGRSSYEQYF. CDR3 nucleotides: TGCGCCAGCAGCTTAGGACGGGGGCGGAGCTCCTACGAGCAGTACTTC.

The V gene is TRBV2, the J gene TRBJ1-1; the D gene is possibly TRBD1 (5 bases). Per the germline V gene, CDR1 is SNHLY and CDR2 is FYNNEI. CDR3 length: 12 residues. V lost 4 bases to trimming and J lost 5 bases, with 8 bases between them. The CDR3 here is CASSAWGTEAFF. The CDR3 DNA follows: TGTGCCAGCAGTGCATGGGGGACTGAAGCTTTCTTT.

CDR3 nucleotide sequence: TGCGCCAGCAGCCAAGGGACAGGGGCCTTCGGGGAGCTGTTTTTT. It specifies CASSQGTGAFGELFF. The chain employs TRBV4-1 and TRBJ2-2; 9 nucleotides align to TRBD1. The CDR3 has 15 residues. Germline lookup yields CDR1 MGHRA and CDR2 YSYEKL. The junction had 4 bases not matched to a gene; V was cut back by 1 base and J by 7 bases.

This chain links TRBV6-5 with TRBJ2-7, with TRBD1 as a possible D gene (6 bases). In germline, CDR1 is MNHEY, CDR2 SVGAGI. The V and J ends lost 0 bases and 4 bases respectively, with 7 bases between them. The CDR3 extends over 13 amino acids. CDR3 amino acids: CASSYSTGYEQYF. The CDR3 DNA follows: TGTGCCAGCAGTTACTCGACAGGTTACGAGCAGTACTTC.

The gene calls are TRBV5-6 and TRBJ2-7, with D possibly called TRBD1 or TRBD2 (5 bases each). The germline gives CDR1 SGHDT, CDR2 YYEEEE. V was cut by 4 bases and J by 0 bases, with 11 bases left in between. The CDR3 sequence is 14 residues long. The CDR3 DNA is TGTGCCAGCAGCGGGGACGGTGGCTCCTACGAGCAGTACTTC. Its protein product is CASSGDGGSYEQYF.

The rearrangement links TRBV5-1 to TRBJ1-2; perhaps TRBD1 as D (6 bases). This CDR3 comprises 15 residues. The V end lost 3 bases, the J end lost 3 bases, and 15 bases lay between the germline ends. Germline V lookup: CDR1 SGHRS, CDR2 YFSETQ. Here the CDR3 DNA reads TGCGCCAGCAGCTGGGGGCAGCTAGACGACTATGGCTACACCTTC. Its protein is CASSWGQLDDYGYTF.

The rearrangement uses TRBV6-6 and TRBJ1-2, with TRBD1 identical over 7 bases. CDR1 is MNHNY, CDR2 SVGAGI, per germline (reference sequence). J gave up 7 bases and V 2 bases, and 13 bases lay outside the gene matches. The CDR3 is 16 amino acids. Written as DNA, the CDR3 is TGTGCCAGCAGTTACGCCGGGACAGACAGGGAGAGTGGCTACACCTTC. Translation: CASSYAGTDRESGYTF.

This chain links TRBV27 with TRBJ2-3; D possibly corresponds to TRBD1 (6 bases). From germline, CDR1 is MNHEY and CDR2 SMNVEV (reference sequence). There are 15 residues in the CDR3. V lost 5 bases and J lost 5, with 17 bases in between. The DNA for the CDR3 is TGTGCCAGCAGTAAAGGCGTCAGGGGACGAGATACGCAGTATTTT. Translated: CASSKGVRGRDTQYF.

The J gene is TRBJ1-2, the V gene TRBV5-1; 11 bases agree with TRBD1. This CDR3 has 14 amino acids. J was trimmed by 7 bases and V by 4 bases; bases with no gene match: 6. CDR1 SGHRS and CDR2 YFSETQ come from the germline V gene. In DNA, the CDR3 is TGCGCCAGCAGCGGTGGACAGGGGGCCTCTGGCTACACCTTC. Translated, it gives CASSGGQGASGYTF.

The chain links TRBV5-1 to TRBJ2-7; TRBD2 might be the D (6 bases). V dropped 4 bases and J dropped 0 bases, with 14 bases sitting between them. CDR1 and CDR2 (germline): SGHRS, YFSETQ. This CDR3 has 15 residues. The DNA for the CDR3 is TGCGCCAGCAGCGTCGCATCGGGAGTCTCCTACGAGCAGTACTTC. Encoded protein: CASSVASGVSYEQYF.

The chain uses TRBV6-4 and TRBJ2-3; 13 bases map to TRBD2. The CDR3 length is 16 residues. The germline gives CDR1 MRHNA, CDR2 SNTAGT. The V gene end was trimmed by 6 bases and the J gene end by 0 bases; junction bases not matched to a gene: 3. The CDR3 nucleotides read TGTGCCAGCAGCGAGGGACTAGCGGGGAGCACAGATACGCAGTATTTT. It yields the protein CASSEGLAGSTDTQYF.

This clone was observed a single time. V gene TRBV6-6 combines with J gene TRBJ1-2; D is uncertain. The germline CDR1 and CDR2 sequences are MNHNY and SVGAGI (reference sequence). This CDR3 region has 14 residues. Trimming took 6 bases from V and 3 from J, leaving 14 bases between them. The CDR3: CASRQGREYYGYTF. DNA for the CDR3: TGTGCCAGCAGGCAAGGCCGGGAGTACTATGGCTACACCTTC.

The chain combines TRBV7-3 with TRBJ1-1; D is unclear. Per germline, CDR1 SGHTA and CDR2 FQGTGA. V dropped 2 bases and J dropped 3 bases, with 7 bases sitting between them. This CDR3 region has 13 residues. CDR3 bases: TGTGCCAGCAGCTTAGAGGGCGACACTGAAGCTTTCTTT. It is translated as CASSLEGDTEAFF.

The V gene is TRBV5-6, the J gene TRBJ1-2; D is uncertain. Between the trimmed V and J ends, which lost 2 bases and 1 base, there was a span of 6 bases. CDR3 length: 13 amino acids. The V gene's germline CDR1 is SGHDT and CDR2 YYEEEE. The CDR3 sequence is CASSFERNYGYTF. The CDR3 coding sequence is TGTGCCAGCAGCTTCGAACGTAACTATGGCTACACCTTC.

The chain links TRBV5-1 to TRBJ2-7, with D perhaps TRBD2 (5 bases). The ends were cut back, 0 bases at V and 0 bases at J, with 13 bases in the middle. The CDR3 extends over 16 amino acids. CDR1 is SGHRS, CDR2 YFSETQ, per germline. The CDR3 sequence: CASSLVPSPSSYEQYF. The CDR3 nucleotides are TGCGCCAGCAGCTTGGTCCCTAGCCCTAGCTCCTACGAGCAGTACTTC.

In this sample, this clone turned up a few times. The chain is built from TRBV14 and TRBJ1-1; TRBD1 matches 7 bases. Germline CDR1 SGHDN, CDR2 FVKESK. The CDR3 is made up of 16 amino acids. Losses at the gene ends were 4 bases for V and 1 base for J; bases not matched to a gene: 9. The CDR3, as DNA: TGTGCCAGCAGCCCTTCAACGACAGGGAGGAACACTGAAGCTTTCTTT. Translating it yields CASSPSTTGRNTEAFF.

This clone has just one count. The chain links TRBV6-5 to TRBJ2-2; TRBD2 aligns across 8 bases. Trimming removed 0 bases from V and 9 bases from J; junction bases left unmatched: 9. The CDR3 covers 16 residues. The V gene's germline CDR1 is MNHEY and CDR2 SVGAGI. The CDR3: CASSYSIPGGLWELFF. The CDR3 nucleotides are TGTGCCAGCAGTTACTCGATCCCGGGGGGGCTGTGGGAGCTGTTTTTT.

V and J are TRBV7-3 and TRBJ1-6; a weak D match, TRBD1 (6 bases). This CDR3 is built from 13 residues. Per the germline V gene, CDR1 is SGHTA and CDR2 is FQGTGA. Trimming took off 5 bases at V and 9 bases at J, with 11 bases between the two ends. The DNA for the CDR3 is TGTGCCAGCAGCCAGACAGGAGCTTCACCCCTCCACTTT. Its translation: CASSQTGASPLHF.

This chain connects TRBV19 to TRBJ1-2; perhaps TRBD1 as D (6 bases). The CDR3 covers 15 residues. Per the germline V gene, CDR1 is LNHDA and CDR2 is SQIVND (reference sequence). Trimming removed 0 bases from V and 7 bases from J, with 15 bases in between. CDR3 bases: TGTGCCAGTAGTATAGATTATCGGGGGGCGCGTGGCTACACCTTC. Translating it yields CASSIDYRGARGYTF.

The chain is built from TRBV18 and TRBJ2-1; D is unclear. In germline, CDR1 is KGHSH, CDR2 LQKENI. Trimming removed 3 bases from V and 0 bases from J, with 9 bases in between. The CDR3 spans 15 residues. The CDR3 here is CASSPTRDSYNEQFF. CDR3 nucleotide sequence: TGTGCCAGCTCACCGACCCGAGACTCCTACAATGAGCAGTTCTTC.

The chain carries TRBV6-5 and TRBJ2-5; no reliable D call. The CDR3 is 14 residues long. V was cut by 4 bases and J by 3 bases, with 12 bases left in between. Germline V gives CDR1 MNHEY, CDR2 SVGAGI. The CDR3 protein is CASSSRLAKETQYF. The CDR3 DNA reads as TGTGCCAGCAGTTCCCGATTGGCGAAAGAGACCCAGTACTTC.

In DNA, the CDR3 is TGCGCCAGCAGCCAAGTAACAGCCAAAGAGACCCAGTACTTC. Translation: CASSQVTAKETQYF. This sequence joins TRBV4-1 and TRBJ2-5; the D is unclear. Germline CDR1 is MGHRA and CDR2 is YSYEKL. Deletions cut 1 base from V and 3 bases from J, with 9 bases between. CDR3 length: 14 amino acids.

The chain couples TRBV6-4 to TRBJ2-2, with D perhaps matching TRBD1 (6 bases). With 6 bases removed from V and 1 base from J, the gap between germline ends came to 9 bases. The germline gives CDR1 MRHNA, CDR2 SNTAGT. The CDR3 has 14 residues. The CDR3: CASSPGQNTGELFF. CDR3 DNA sequence: TGTGCCAGCAGCCCGGGACAGAACACCGGGGAGCTGTTTTTT.

V and J are TRBV5-1 and TRBJ2-6, with a possible D match to TRBD1 (6 bases). Per germline, CDR1 SGHRS and CDR2 YFSETQ. V lost 0 bases to trimming and J lost 0 bases, with 19 bases between them. This CDR3 has 20 amino acids. CDR3 nucleotides: TGCGCCAGCAGCTTGGGTCTAGGGGCCCAGGGGAGCTCTGGGGCCAACGTCCTGACTTTC. Translated: CASSLGLGAQGSSGANVLTF.

The CDR3 spells CASRMDSYTEAFF. Here the CDR3 DNA reads TGTGCCAGCAGAATGGACAGCTACACTGAAGCTTTCTTT. V usage is TRBV5-4 and J usage is TRBJ1-1; D possibly corresponds to TRBD1 (6 bases). CDR3 length: 13 amino acids. Germline CDR1 reads SGHNT; CDR2 reads YYREEE (reference sequence). V was clipped by 5 bases and J by 3 bases, with 11 bases between them.

V gene TRBV2 combines with J gene TRBJ2-1; D gene unclear. V lost 9 bases and J lost 0, with 15 bases in between. The CDR3 loop spans 15 amino acids. CDR1 and CDR2 from the germline V gene are SNHLY and FYNNEI. Written as DNA, the CDR3 is TGTGCCAGTTCCCCCTTCCGAAGCTCCTACAATGAGCAGTTCTTC. It yields the protein CASSPFRSSYNEQFF.

The rearrangement links TRBV9 to TRBJ1-5; the D is unclear. V lost 0 bases to trimming and J lost 5 bases, with 9 bases between them. Germline lookup yields CDR1 SGDLS and CDR2 YYNGEE. This CDR3 region has 14 residues. The CDR3 DNA reads TGTGCCAGCAGCGTAGACAGCACCTATCAGCCCCAGCATTTT. Its protein product is CASSVDSTYQPQHF. Drawing the rest from reference TRBV9 and TRBJ1-5, the complete variable domain is DSGVTQTPKHLITATGQRVTLRCSPRSGDLSVYWYQQSLDQGLQFLIQYYNGEERAKGNILERFSAQQFPDLHSELNLSSLELGDSALYFCASSVDSTYQPQHFGDGTRLSIL.

The chain has TRBV2 and TRBJ1-5; 7 bases are a match to TRBD1. Germline V CDR1 and CDR2: SNHLY, FYNNEI. Unmatched junction bases numbered 13, after V lost 6 bases and J lost 5 bases. The CDR3 consists of 16 residues. CDR3 nucleotides: TGTGCCAGCAGCGACTTACCGAACAGGGGCGATCAGCCCCAGCATTTT. Its translation: CASSDLPNRGDQPQHF.

V is TRBV6-1 and J is TRBJ1-4, with D tentatively TRBD1 (6 bases). The CDR3 length is 17 residues. Germline V gives CDR1 MNHNS, CDR2 SASEGT. The germline V and J ends were trimmed by 2 bases and 3 bases, with 16 bases remaining between them. CDR3 nucleotides: TGTGCCAGCAGTGAAAGGGGGGACGCTATTCCTAATGAAAAACTGTTTTTT. This codes for CASSERGDAIPNEKLFF.